This T cell receptor (beta chain) was retrieved from a study of cytomegalovirus exposure and HLA in healthy donors. This clone has only one observation. The PCR had 60 Vbeta and 13 Jbeta primers. TCRdb's table, derived via immunoSEQ multiplex PCR, lists solely in-frame clones and lacks some. The data contain about 190,000 clones, about 80% of them singletons. Sequencing was done on a sample of PBMCs. The TCR was taken from a woman in her 40s in good health and CMV-seronegative.

For the CDR3, the DNA is TGTGCCAGCAGCTCCCCCGGTAGCGGGAGCTCCTACAATGAGCAGTTCTTC. Amino acids: CASSSPGSGSSYNEQFF. V usage is TRBV5-6 and J usage is TRBJ2-1; the match to TRBD2 covers 9 bases. Trimming at V came to 3 bases and at J to 0 bases, leaving 7 bases not matched to a gene. This CDR3 is 17 amino acids long. Germline V gene data show CDR1 as SGHDT and CDR2 as YYEEEE.